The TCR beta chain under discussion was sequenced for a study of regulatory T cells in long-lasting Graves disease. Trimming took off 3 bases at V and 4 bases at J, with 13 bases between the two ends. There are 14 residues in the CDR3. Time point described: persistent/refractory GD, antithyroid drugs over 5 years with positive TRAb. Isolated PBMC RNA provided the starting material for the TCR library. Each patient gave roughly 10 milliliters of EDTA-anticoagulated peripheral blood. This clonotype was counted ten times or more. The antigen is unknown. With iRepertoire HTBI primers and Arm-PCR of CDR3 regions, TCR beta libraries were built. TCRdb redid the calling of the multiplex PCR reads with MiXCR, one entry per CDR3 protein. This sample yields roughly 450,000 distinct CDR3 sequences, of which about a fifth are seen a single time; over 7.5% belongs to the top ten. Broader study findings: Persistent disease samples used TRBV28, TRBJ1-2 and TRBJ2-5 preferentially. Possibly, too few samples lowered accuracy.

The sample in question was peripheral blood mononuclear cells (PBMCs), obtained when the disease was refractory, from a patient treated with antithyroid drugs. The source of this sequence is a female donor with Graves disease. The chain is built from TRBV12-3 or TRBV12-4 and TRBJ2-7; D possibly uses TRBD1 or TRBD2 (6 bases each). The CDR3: CASSFMKGGYEQYF. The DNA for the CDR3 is TGTGCCAGCAGTTTTATGAAGGGGGGTTACGAGCAGTACTTC.